The rows below give T cell receptor beta chains drawn from one sample of a study of shared clonotypes between healthy human individuals. Sequencing used immunoSEQ multiplex PCR; TCRdb keeps in-frame clones, though not all of them. The repertoire holds about 2.3 million clones, with less than 95% as singletons. The sequenced sample was naive CD4+ T cells from PBMCs. The receptors stem from a man younger than 30 in good health. Some clones in this sample may be carry-over from other donors' samples. CDR3s include the opening cysteine and the closing phenylalanine or tryptophan. Fields, in order: clone size, V gene, D gene, J gene, CDR3 DNA, CDR3 protein. D genes are given only for firm matches. Some rows have no size entry. The others give once, few or many, or a class for an expanded clone.

NA,TRBV29-1,TRBD1,TRBJ1-4,TGCAGCGCAAGAACAGGGGGAACTAATGAAAAACTGTTTTTT,CSARTGGTNEKLFF
once,TRBV5-4,TRBD2,TRBJ2-4,TGTGCCAGCAGCTTCTACAGCGGGAGGGCCAAAAACATTCAGTACTTC,CASSFYSGRAKNIQYF
NA,TRBV4-3,TRBD2,TRBJ2-1,TGCGCCAGCAGCCAAGCTATGACTAGCCGCTCCTACAATGAGCAGTTCTTC,CASSQAMTSRSYNEQFF
NA,TRBV5-8,TRBD2,TRBJ2-5,TGTGCCAGCAGCCCACAACTAGCGGGAGGAAAAGAGACCCAGTACTTC,CASSPQLAGGKETQYF
NA,TRBV7-2,TRBD1,TRBJ2-2,TGTGCCAGCAGCGGCCGGGACAGGGGCCGTACCGGGGAGCTGTTTTTT,CASSGRDRGRTGELFF
NA,TRBV29-1,TRBD1,TRBJ2-7,TGCAGCGTTGAAGGACAGGGGTCCTTGGAGCAGTACTTC,CSVEGQGSLEQYF
NA,TRBV19,NA,TRBJ2-5,TGTGCCAGTAGTATAGGACATGTTCAAGAGACCCAGTACTTC,CASSIGHVQETQYF
NA,TRBV28,NA,TRBJ2-4,TGTGCCAGCGCGGCGAGGGGGGCGGTCAAAAACATTCAGTACTTC,CASAARGAVKNIQYF
NA,TRBV9,TRBD2,TRBJ2-3,TGTGCCAGCAGCCCCCAGGTGGGCGGGAGAGTTGATACGCAGTATTTT,CASSPQVGGRVDTQYF
NA,TRBV29-1,NA,TRBJ1-3,TGCAGCGTTGCTCAGGGGGGAAACACCATATATTTT,CSVAQGGNTIYF
NA,TRBV6-5,TRBD1,TRBJ1-4,TGTGCCAGCAGTTACTCTCGGGACAGGGTTGAAAAACTGTTTTTT,CASSYSRDRVEKLFF
once,TRBV28,NA,TRBJ2-7,TGTGCCAGCAGTTTTGGCTACGAGCAGTACTTC,CASSFGYEQYF
NA,TRBV28,TRBD1,TRBJ1-2,TGTGCCAGCAGTTCGCTCAGGGGGCTGCATGGCTACACCTTC,CASSSLRGLHGYTF
NA,TRBV5-1,TRBD1,TRBJ1-1,TGCGCCAGTAGGGGACAGCTAAACTTGAACACTGAAGCTTTCTTT,CASRGQLNLNTEAFF
NA,TRBV6-1,TRBD1,TRBJ2-7,TGTGCCAGCAGATGGACCGGGACAGACCTAATCGGGACCTTC,CASRWTGTDLIGTF
NA,TRBV6-6,NA,TRBJ2-7,TGTGCCAGCAGTTACACTCAGTCCTTAGTCTACGAGCAGTACTTC,CASSYTQSLVYEQYF
NA,TRBV2,TRBD1,TRBJ2-7,TGTGCCAGCAGCAGGGACAGGGGGCTCGACGAGCAGTACTTC,CASSRDRGLDEQYF
NA,TRBV30,TRBD1,TRBJ2-7,TGTGCCTGGAGCAAAGGAGGGACAGGGGGAGGCGAGCAGTACTTC,CAWSKGGTGGGEQYF
once,TRBV9,NA,TRBJ2-7,TGTGCCAGCAGCGACCCGTGGGGGCAAGGACTTTACGAGCAGTACTTC,CASSDPWGQGLYEQYF
NA,TRBV5-4,NA,TRBJ1-1,TGTGCAGCGAACCGGGGCCTGAACACTGAAGCTTTCTTT,CAANRGLNTEAFF
NA,TRBV6-1,NA,TRBJ1-5,TGTGCCAGCAGTAAAGGTTCGAGGAGGGGAACTTATAGCAATCAGCCCCAGCATTTT,CASSKGSRRGTYSNQPQHF
NA,TRBV9,NA,TRBJ2-7,TGTGCCAGCAGCGTATCGGGGGGCGCGGGCCTAGTCTACGAGCAGTACTTC,CASSVSGGAGLVYEQYF
NA,TRBV27,TRBD2,TRBJ2-7,TGTGCCAGCACCCGGACTAGCGGGAGGGTCGCCGAGCAGTACTTC,CASTRTSGRVAEQYF
NA,TRBV7-3,TRBD1,TRBJ2-1,TGTGCCAGCAGCCCAGACACGTGGACAGGACAAAATGAGCAGTTCTTC,CASSPDTWTGQNEQFF
NA,TRBV28,NA,TRBJ2-1,TGTGCCAGCAGTTTACGTAGCCCCAATGAGCAGTTCTTC,CASSLRSPNEQFF
NA,TRBV6-1,NA,TRBJ1-1,TGTGCCAGCACAGGGGCGCACACTGAAGCTTTCTTT,CASTGAHTEAFF
NA,TRBV28,TRBD1,TRBJ1-5,TGTGCCAGCAGATTCAGGGGGCGTCATCAGCCCCAGCATTTT,CASRFRGRHQPQHF
NA,TRBV7-8,NA,TRBJ2-7,TGTGCCAGCAGCTACAGGACAGCTTACGAGCAGTACTTC,CASSYRTAYEQYF
NA,TRBV10-3,NA,TRBJ1-4,TGTGCCATCAGTGAGTCTGGGGCCGTTGAAAAACTGTTTTTT,CAISESGAVEKLFF
NA,TRBV19,NA,TRBJ1-5,TGTGCCAGTAGTATAGAGAGGTATCAGCCCCAGCATTTT,CASSIERYQPQHF
NA,TRBV6-1,TRBD2,TRBJ2-7,TGTGCCAGCGGAGGAAGCGGGAGTGTCTACGAGCAGTACTTC,CASGGSGSVYEQYF
few,TRBV10-3,NA,TRBJ2-2,TGTGCCATCAGTGGTCTATGGGTCACCGGGGAGCTGTTTTTT,CAISGLWVTGELFF
NA,TRBV28,NA,TRBJ2-2,TGTGCCAGCAGCCCACAGGGCGCCGGGGAGCTGTTTTTT,CASSPQGAGELFF
NA,TRBV13,NA,TRBJ1-5,TGTGCCAGCAGCTTAGGCCGGAGATATAGCAATCAGCCCCAGCATTTT,CASSLGRRYSNQPQHF
NA,TRBV5-5,TRBD2,TRBJ2-7,TGTGCCAGCAGCTTGTTGGGCGGGAGGGCCAGCGAGCAGTACTTC,CASSLLGGRASEQYF
once,TRBV5-1,NA,TRBJ1-4,TGCGCCAGCAGCCGAGGGTTCGGGGAGTATACTAATGAAAAACTGTTTTTT,CASSRGFGEYTNEKLFF
NA,TRBV28,TRBD2,TRBJ2-4,TGTGCCAGCAGCCAAGCGGGGCTAGCCAAAAACATTCAGTACTTC,CASSQAGLAKNIQYF
once,TRBV18,TRBD1,TRBJ1-2,TGTGCCAGCTCACCTCAGGGGGCCGACTATGGCTACACCTTC,CASSPQGADYGYTF